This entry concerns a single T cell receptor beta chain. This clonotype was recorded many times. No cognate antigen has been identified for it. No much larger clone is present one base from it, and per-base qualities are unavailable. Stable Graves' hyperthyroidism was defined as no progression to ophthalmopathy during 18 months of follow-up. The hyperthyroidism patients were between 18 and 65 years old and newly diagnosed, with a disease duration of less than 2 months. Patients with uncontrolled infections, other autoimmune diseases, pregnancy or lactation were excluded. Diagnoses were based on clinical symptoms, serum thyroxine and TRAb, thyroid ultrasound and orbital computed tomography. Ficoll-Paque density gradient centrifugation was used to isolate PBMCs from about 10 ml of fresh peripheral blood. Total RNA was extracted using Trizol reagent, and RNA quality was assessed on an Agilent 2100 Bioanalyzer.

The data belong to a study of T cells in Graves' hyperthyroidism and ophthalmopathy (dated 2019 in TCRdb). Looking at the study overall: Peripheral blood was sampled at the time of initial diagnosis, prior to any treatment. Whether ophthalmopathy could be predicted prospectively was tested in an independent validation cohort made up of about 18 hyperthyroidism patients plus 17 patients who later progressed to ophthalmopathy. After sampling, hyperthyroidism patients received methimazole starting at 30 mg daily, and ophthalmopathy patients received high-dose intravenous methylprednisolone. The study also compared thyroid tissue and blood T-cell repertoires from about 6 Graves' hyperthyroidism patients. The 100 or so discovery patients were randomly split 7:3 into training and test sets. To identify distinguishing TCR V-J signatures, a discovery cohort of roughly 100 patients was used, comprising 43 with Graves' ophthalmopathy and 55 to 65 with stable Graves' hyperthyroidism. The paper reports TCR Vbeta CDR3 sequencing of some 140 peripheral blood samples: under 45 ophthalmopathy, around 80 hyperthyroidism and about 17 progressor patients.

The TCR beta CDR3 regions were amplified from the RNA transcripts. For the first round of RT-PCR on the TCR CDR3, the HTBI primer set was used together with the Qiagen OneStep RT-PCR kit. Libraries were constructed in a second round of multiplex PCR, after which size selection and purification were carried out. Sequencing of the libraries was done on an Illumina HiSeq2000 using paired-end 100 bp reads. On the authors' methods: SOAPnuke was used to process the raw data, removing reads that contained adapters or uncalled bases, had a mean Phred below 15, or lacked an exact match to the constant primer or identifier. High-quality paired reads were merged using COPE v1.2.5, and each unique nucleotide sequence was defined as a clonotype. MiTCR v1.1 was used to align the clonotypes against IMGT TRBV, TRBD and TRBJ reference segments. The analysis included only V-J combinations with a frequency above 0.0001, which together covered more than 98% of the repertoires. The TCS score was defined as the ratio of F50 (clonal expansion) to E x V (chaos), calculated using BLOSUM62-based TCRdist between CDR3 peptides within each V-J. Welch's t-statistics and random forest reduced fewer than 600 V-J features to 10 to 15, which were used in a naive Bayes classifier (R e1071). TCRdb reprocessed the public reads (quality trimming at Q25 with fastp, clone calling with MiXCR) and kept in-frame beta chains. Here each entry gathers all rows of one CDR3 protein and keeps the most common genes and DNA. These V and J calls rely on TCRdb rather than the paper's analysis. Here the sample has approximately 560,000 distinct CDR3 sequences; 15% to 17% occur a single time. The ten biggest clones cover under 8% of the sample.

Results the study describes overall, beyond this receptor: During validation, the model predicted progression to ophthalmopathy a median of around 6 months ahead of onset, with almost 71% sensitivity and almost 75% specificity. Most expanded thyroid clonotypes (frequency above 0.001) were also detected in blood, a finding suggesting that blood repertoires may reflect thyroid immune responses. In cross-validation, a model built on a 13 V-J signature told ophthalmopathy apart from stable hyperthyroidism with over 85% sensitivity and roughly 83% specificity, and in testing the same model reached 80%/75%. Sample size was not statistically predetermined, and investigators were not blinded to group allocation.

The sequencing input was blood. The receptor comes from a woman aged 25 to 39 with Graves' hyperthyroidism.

The CDR3 reads as follows: CASSWTAQETQYF. Here is the DNA: TGTGCCAGCAGCTGGACAGCCCAAGAGACCCAGTACTTC. The chain is assembled from TRBV11-3 and TRBJ2-5; a weak D assignment points to TRBD1 (6 bases agree). CDR1 and CDR2 (SGHNT, YENEEA) derive from the germline V gene. V drops 4 bases and J drops 1 base, leaving 7 bases in between. The CDR3 numbers 13 residues from cysteine through phenylalanine. Just the 39-base CDR3 DNA is kept, in frame starting at base 1. The entire variable domain, with the stretches around the CDR3 drawn from the reference TRBV11-3 and TRBJ2-5 proteins, is EAGVVQSPRYKIIEKKQPVAFWCNPISGHNTLYWYLQNLGQGPELLIRYENEEAVDDSQLPKDRFSAERLKGVDSTLKIQPAELGDSAVYLCASSWTAQETQYFGPGTRLLVL.